Following are 7 T cell receptor beta chains from one sample sequenced in a study of cytomegalovirus exposure and HLA in healthy donors. PCR primers comprised 60 Vbeta and 13 Jbeta primers. Data came from immunoSEQ multiplex PCR; TCRdb stores just in-frame clones and leaves some out. The data contain some 120,000 clones, 55% to 75% of them singletons. Material for sequencing was PBMCs. These receptors all stem from a man aged 30 to 45 in good health and CMV-seropositive.

This clone was seen a handful of times. V usage is TRBV15 and J usage is TRBJ2-7; the match to TRBD2 covers 9 bases. Trimming took 0 bases from V and 5 from J; bases not matched to a gene: 5. The length of the CDR3 is 15 residues. Germline CDR1 is LNHNV and CDR2 is YYDKDF (reference sequence). The CDR3 region has the DNA TGTGCCACCAGCAGAGAGGGCGGGAGGGCCGACGAGCAGTACTTC. As protein: CATSREGGRADEQYF.

The count of this clone is one. The chain has TRBV19 and TRBJ1-1; D uncertain. The CDR3 spans 13 residues. Trimming took off 3 bases at V and 5 bases at J, with 10 bases between the two ends. Germline V CDR1 and CDR2: LNHDA, SQIVND (reference sequence). The CDR3 loop reads CASSMWEATEAFF. In DNA, the CDR3 is TGTGCCAGTAGTATGTGGGAGGCAACTGAAGCTTTCTTT.

The V and J genes are TRBV5-1 and TRBJ2-7, with D maybe TRBD2 (6 bases). V lost 4 bases and J 5 bases, leaving 19 bases between the germline ends. CDR1 SGHRS and CDR2 YFSETQ come from the germline V gene. The CDR3 is made up of 15 amino acids. The chain's CDR3 is CASSGGTGQVNEQYF. The CDR3 DNA is TGCGCCAGCAGCGGCGGGACTGGCCAGGTGAACGAGCAGTACTTC.

This clone was observed a single time. The chain joins TRBV6-6 to TRBJ2-5; 12 bases agree with TRBD2. The DNA end favors TRBJ2-7, so the J call may be wrong. Germline V gives CDR1 MNHNY, CDR2 SVGAGI (reference sequence). CDR3 length: 16 amino acids. DNA of the CDR3: TGTGCCAGCAGTCGGGCTAGCGGGAGGGGGGGGGACGAGCAGTACTTC. It yields the protein CASSRASGRGGDEQYF.

This chain joins TRBV30 and TRBJ1-4; D unclear. V was clipped by 4 bases and J by 5 bases, with 11 bases between them. Germline V gives CDR1 GTSNPN, CDR2 SVGIG (reference sequence). The CDR3 spans 13 residues. As DNA, the CDR3 is TGTGCCTGGACTCGCCAGTCAAATGAAAAACTGTTTTTT. Encoded protein: CAWTRQSNEKLFF.

This chain uses TRBV7-2 with TRBJ2-3; TRBD2 matches 10 bases. Trimming at V came to 6 bases and at J to 10 bases, leaving 10 bases not matched to a gene. This CDR3 has 14 amino acids. The germline CDR1 and CDR2 sequences are SGHTA and FQGNSA. The CDR3 reads CASSIAGGLSPQYF. The CDR3 bases are TGTGCCAGCAGTATAGCGGGAGGCCTGTCCCCGCAGTATTTT.

The gene calls are TRBV5-1 and TRBJ1-4; D ambiguous. CDR1 and CDR2 from the germline V gene are SGHRS and YFSETQ. Deletions cut 6 bases from V and 1 base from J, with 10 bases between. The CDR3 covers 14 residues. The CDR3: CASKETGTNEKLFF. CDR3 DNA sequence: TGCGCCAGCAAAGAGACGGGAACTAATGAAAAACTGTTTTTT.